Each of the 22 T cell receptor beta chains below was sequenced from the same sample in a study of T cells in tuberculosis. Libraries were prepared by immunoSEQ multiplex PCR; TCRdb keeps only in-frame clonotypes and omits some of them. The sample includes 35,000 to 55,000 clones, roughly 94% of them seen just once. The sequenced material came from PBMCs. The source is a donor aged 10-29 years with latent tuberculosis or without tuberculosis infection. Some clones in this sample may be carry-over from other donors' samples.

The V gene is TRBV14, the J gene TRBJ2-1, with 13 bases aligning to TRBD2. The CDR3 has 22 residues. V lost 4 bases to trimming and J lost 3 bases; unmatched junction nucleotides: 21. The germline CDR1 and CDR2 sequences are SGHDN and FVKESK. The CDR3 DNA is TGTGCCAGCAGCCCTTATAAGGGCTACGGACTAGCGGGAGAATTAGGCTACAATGAGCAGTTCTTC. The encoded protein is CASSPYKGYGLAGELGYNEQFF.

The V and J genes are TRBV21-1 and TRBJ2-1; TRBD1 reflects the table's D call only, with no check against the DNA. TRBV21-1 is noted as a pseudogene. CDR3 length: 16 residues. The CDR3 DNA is TGTGCCAGCAGCAAAGTTCAACAGAGCTCCTACAATGAGCAGTTCTTC. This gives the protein CASSKVQQSSYNEQFF.

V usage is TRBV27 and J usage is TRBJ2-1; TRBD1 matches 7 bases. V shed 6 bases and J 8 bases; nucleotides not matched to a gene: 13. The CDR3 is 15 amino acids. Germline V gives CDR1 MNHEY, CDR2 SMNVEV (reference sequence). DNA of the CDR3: TGTGCCAGCAGACTAGGACAGGAGGCCAGTCATGAGCAGTTCTTC. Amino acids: CASRLGQEASHEQFF.

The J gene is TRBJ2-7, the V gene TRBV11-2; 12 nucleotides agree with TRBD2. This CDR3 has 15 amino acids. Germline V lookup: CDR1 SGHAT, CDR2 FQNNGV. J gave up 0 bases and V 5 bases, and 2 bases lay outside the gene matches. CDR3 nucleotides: TGTGCCAGCAGCACGACTAGCGGGAGCTCCTACGAGCAGTACTTC. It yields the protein CASSTTSGSSYEQYF.

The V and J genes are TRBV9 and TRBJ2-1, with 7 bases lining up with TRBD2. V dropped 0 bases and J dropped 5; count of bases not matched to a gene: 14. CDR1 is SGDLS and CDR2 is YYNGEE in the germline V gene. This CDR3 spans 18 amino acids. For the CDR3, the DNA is TGTGCCAGCAGCGTAGGTAGCGGGCAATCTCACTCGAACAATGAGCAGTTCTTC. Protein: CASSVGSGQSHSNNEQFF.

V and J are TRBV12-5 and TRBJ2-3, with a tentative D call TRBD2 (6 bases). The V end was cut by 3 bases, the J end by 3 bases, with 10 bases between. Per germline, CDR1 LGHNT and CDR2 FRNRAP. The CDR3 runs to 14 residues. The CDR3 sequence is CASGLSRDTDTQYF. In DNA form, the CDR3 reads TGTGCTAGTGGTTTATCGCGGGATACAGATACGCAGTATTTT.

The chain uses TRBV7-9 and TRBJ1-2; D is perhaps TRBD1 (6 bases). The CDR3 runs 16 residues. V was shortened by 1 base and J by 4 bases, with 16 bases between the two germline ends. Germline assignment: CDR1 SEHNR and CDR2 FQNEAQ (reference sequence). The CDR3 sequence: CASSLDNPGAGYGYTF. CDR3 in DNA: TGTGCCAGCAGCTTAGATAACCCAGGGGCGGGCTATGGCTACACCTTC.

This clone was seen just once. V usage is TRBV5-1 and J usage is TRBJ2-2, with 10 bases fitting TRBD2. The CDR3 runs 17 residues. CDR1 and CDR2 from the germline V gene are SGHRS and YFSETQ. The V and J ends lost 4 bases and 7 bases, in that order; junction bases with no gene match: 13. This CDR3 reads CASSTSTGAGGRGELFF. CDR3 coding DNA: TGCGCCAGCAGCACAAGCACAGGAGCGGGAGGGCGCGGGGAGCTGTTTTTT.

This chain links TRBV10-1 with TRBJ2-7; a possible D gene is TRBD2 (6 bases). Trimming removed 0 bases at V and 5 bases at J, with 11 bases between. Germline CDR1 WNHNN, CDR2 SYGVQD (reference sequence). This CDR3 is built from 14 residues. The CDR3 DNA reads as TGCGCCAGCAGTGAGTCCGCAGCTAGCGACGAGCAGTACTTC. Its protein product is CASSESAASDEQYF.

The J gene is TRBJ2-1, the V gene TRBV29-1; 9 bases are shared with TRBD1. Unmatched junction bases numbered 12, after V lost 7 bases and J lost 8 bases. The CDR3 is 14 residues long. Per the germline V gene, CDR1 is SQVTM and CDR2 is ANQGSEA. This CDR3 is CSETGTGSFDEQFF. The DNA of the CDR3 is TGCAGCGAAACCGGGACAGGGAGTTTCGATGAGCAGTTCTTC.

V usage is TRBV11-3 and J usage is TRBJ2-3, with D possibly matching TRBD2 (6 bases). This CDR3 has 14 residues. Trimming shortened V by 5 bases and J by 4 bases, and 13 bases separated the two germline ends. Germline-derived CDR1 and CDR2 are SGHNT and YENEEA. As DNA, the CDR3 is TGTGCCAGCAGCCTTCTACGGGACTCAGATACGCAGTATTTT. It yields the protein CASSLLRDSDTQYF.

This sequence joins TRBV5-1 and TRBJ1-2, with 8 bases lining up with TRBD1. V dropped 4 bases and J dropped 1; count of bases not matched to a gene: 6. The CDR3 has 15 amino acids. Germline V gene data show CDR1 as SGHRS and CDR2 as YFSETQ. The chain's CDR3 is CASSPLQGVNYGYTF. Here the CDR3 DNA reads TGCGCCAGCAGCCCATTACAGGGGGTTAACTATGGCTACACCTTC.

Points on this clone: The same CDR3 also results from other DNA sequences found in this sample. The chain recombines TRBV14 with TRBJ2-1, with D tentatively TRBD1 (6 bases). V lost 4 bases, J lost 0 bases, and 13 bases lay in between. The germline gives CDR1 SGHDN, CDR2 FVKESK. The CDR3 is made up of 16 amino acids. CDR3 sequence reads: CASSPRGGSSYNEQFF. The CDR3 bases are TGTGCCAGCAGCCCCAGGGGCGGAAGCTCCTACAATGAGCAGTTCTTC.

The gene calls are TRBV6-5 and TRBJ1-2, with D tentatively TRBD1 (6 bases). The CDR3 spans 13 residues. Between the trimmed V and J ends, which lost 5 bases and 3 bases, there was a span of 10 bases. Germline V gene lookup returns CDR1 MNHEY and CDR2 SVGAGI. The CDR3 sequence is CASSIGQHYGYTF. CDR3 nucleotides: TGTGCCAGCAGTATAGGACAGCACTATGGCTACACCTTC.

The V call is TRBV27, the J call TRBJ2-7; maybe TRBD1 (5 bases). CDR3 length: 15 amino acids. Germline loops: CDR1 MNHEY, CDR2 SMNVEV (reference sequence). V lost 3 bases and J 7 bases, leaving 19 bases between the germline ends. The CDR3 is CASSFSRFGQGEQYF. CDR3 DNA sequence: TGTGCCAGCAGTTTCAGTCGCTTCGGACAAGGAGAGCAGTACTTC.

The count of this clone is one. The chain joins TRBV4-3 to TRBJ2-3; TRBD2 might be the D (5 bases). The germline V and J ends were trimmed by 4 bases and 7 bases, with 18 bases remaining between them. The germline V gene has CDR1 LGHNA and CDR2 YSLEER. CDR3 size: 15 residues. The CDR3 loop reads CASSPTAWGANTQYF. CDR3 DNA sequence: TGCGCCAGCAGCCCCACTGCGTGGGGAGCGAATACGCAGTATTTT.

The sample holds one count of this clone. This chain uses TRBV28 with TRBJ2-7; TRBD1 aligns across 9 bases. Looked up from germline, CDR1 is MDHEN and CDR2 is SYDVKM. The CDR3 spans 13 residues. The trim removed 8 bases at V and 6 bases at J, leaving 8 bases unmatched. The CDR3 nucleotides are TGTGCCAGCGACAGGGGGGTTACCGGCGAGCAGTACTTC. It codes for CASDRGVTGEQYF. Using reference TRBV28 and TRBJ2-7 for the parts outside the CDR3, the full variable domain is DVKVTQSSRYLVKRTGEKVFLECVQDMDHENMFWYRQDPGLGLRLIYFSYDVKMKEKGDIPEGYSVSREKKERFSLILESASTNQTSMYLCASDRGVTGEQYFGPGTRLTVT.

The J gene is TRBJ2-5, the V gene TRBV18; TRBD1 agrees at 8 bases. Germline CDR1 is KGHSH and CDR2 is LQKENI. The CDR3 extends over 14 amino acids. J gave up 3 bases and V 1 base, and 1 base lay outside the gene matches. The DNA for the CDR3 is TGTGCCAGCTCACCACTGACAGGGGAAGAGACCCAGTACTTC. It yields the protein CASSPLTGEETQYF.

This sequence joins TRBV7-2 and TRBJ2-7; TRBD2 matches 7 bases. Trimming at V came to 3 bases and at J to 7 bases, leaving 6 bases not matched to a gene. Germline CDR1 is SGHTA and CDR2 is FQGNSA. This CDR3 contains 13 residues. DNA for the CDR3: TGTGCCAGCAGCTTGCGGGGGTCAGGGGAGCAGTACTTC. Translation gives CASSLRGSGEQYF.

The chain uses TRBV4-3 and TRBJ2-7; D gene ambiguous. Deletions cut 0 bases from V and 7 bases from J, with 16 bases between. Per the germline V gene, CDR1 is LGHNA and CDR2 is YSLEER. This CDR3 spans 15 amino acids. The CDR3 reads CASSQEWSSDREQYF. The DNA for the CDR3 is TGCGCCAGCAGCCAAGAGTGGAGCAGCGATCGGGAGCAGTACTTC.

This CDR3 is CASSWDSQSSYEQYF. CDR3 coding DNA: TGTGCCAGTAGTTGGGACAGTCAGAGCTCCTACGAGCAGTACTTC. The J gene is TRBJ2-7, the V gene TRBV19; 7 bases are shared with TRBD1. The germline CDR1 and CDR2 sequences are LNHDA and SQIVND (reference sequence). The trim removed 5 bases at V and 0 bases at J, leaving 7 bases unmatched. The CDR3 is 15 residues long.

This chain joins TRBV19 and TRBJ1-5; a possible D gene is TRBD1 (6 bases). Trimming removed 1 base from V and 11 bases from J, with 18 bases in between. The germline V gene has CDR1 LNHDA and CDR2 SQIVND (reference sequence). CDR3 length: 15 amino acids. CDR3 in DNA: TGTGCCAGTAGTATAGTAACGGGACAAAAGGATGCCCAGCATTTT. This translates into CASSIVTGQKDAQHF.